This T cell receptor (beta chain) emerged from a study of response to subunit inactivated influenza vaccine. With respect to this clonotype: Its antigen is unidentified.

TCRdb passed the RT-PCR reads through MiXCR, listing each CDR3 protein once. Of around 790,000 distinct CDR3 sequences in the sample, around 20% were seen once. Regarding the study as a whole: Authors suggested seasonal influenza vaccinations each recruit few new T cells.

V dropped 4 bases and J dropped 0; count of bases not matched to a gene: 4. CDR3 length: 16 amino acids. Germline V gene data show CDR1 as ENHRY and CDR2 as SYGVKD. The receptor's source is a man aged 50-60 years who received an inactivated influenza vaccine. The sequencing used PBMCs from blood, collected more than 4 days after vaccination. This chain joins TRBV10-3 and TRBJ2-2; the match to TRBD2 covers 8 bases. The CDR3 spells CAISVPAGANTGELFF. The CDR3 region has the DNA TGTGCCATCAGTGTCCCAGCGGGAGCGAACACCGGGGAGCTGTTTTTT.